This passage covers 12 T cell receptor beta chains from one sample sequenced in a study of blood T cell repertoires in COVID-19. Assay: immunoSEQ multiplex PCR; the TCRdb copy retains only in-frame clones and omits some. The sample carries under 350,000 clones, more than 75% recorded once. What was sequenced was peripheral blood. Source of these receptors: a man between 65 and 79 years old with acute or convalescent COVID-19.

This clone was observed a few times. The rearrangement uses TRBV11-2 and TRBJ2-7, with D perhaps matching TRBD2 (6 bases). The germline gives CDR1 SGHAT, CDR2 FQNNGV. Trimming removed 5 bases from V and 5 bases from J, with 16 bases in between. The CDR3 loop spans 14 amino acids. This chain's CDR3 is CASSKPWEAHEQYF. The CDR3 region has the DNA TGTGCCAGCAGCAAACCGTGGGAGGCCCACGAGCAGTACTTC.

The rearrangement links TRBV9 to TRBJ1-4, with TRBD1 matching over 8 bases. Trimming removed 5 bases from V and 2 bases from J; junction bases left unmatched: 5. This CDR3 region has 15 residues. Germline V CDR1 and CDR2: SGDLS, YYNGEE. In DNA, the CDR3 is TGTGCCAGCAGTACAAGACAGGGGACTAATGAAAAACTGTTTTTT. It yields the protein CASSTRQGTNEKLFF.

J is TRBJ2-7 and V is TRBV4-1; D perhaps matches TRBD2 (5 bases). This CDR3 contains 14 residues. Trimming cost V 1 base and J 6 bases, with 13 bases left between them. Germline loops: CDR1 MGHRA, CDR2 YSYEKL. The CDR3 DNA sequence: TGCGCCAGCAGCCAAGGTACTAGAGGGTCCGAGCAGTACTTC. Translation gives CASSQGTRGSEQYF.

V and J are TRBV12-3 or TRBV12-4 and TRBJ1-2; 8 bases align to TRBD1. This CDR3 comprises 12 residues. The V and J ends lost 5 bases and 4 bases, in that order; junction bases with no gene match: 0. The CDR3 DNA reads as TGTGCCAGCAGTCAGGGGGCCTATGGCTACACCTTC. Translated: CASSQGAYGYTF.

On this clone: Other DNA sequences within the sample encode an identical CDR3. The chain is built from TRBV5-1 and TRBJ2-3; 9 bases line up with TRBD1. The germline gives CDR1 SGHRS, CDR2 YFSETQ. Unmatched junction bases numbered 3, after V lost 4 bases and J lost 0 bases. The length of the CDR3 is 15 residues. The CDR3 sequence: CASSIGQGSTDTQYF. The CDR3 nucleotides are TGCGCCAGCAGCATAGGACAGGGGAGCACAGATACGCAGTATTTT.

The genes are TRBV18 and TRBJ2-3; D possibly corresponds to TRBD1 (6 bases). The V end lost 2 bases, the J end lost 1 base, and 10 bases lay between the germline ends. Germline CDR1 reads KGHSH; CDR2 reads LQKENI. CDR3 length: 15 amino acids. The chain's CDR3 is CASSPNPGGTDTQYF. DNA for the CDR3: TGTGCCAGCTCACCAAATCCAGGGGGCACAGATACGCAGTATTTT.

The CDR3 is CASSANSYGYTF. Here the CDR3 DNA reads TGTGCCAGCAGCGCCAACAGCTATGGCTACACCTTC. This chain connects TRBV4-2 to TRBJ1-2; D is unresolved. From germline, CDR1 is LGHNA and CDR2 YNFKEQ. This CDR3 region has 12 residues. V lost 5 bases and J 4 bases, leaving 8 bases between the germline ends.

This clone has more than one count but fewer than ten. The gene calls are TRBV15 and TRBJ2-7; D not certain. The CDR3 consists of 12 residues. The germline gives CDR1 LNHNV, CDR2 YYDKDF (reference sequence). With 1 base removed from V and 5 bases from J, the gap between germline ends came to 6 bases. In DNA, the CDR3 is TGTGCCACCAGCAGAGGGCGGAACGAGCAGTACTTC. Amino acids: CATSRGRNEQYF.

The chain recombines TRBV3-1 (or the pseudogene TRBV3-2) with TRBJ2-1; D gene unclear. CDR1 is LGHDT and CDR2 is YNNKEL in the germline V gene (reference sequence). Trimming shortened V by 3 bases and J by 6 bases, and 12 bases separated the two germline ends. This CDR3 contains 14 residues. For the CDR3, the DNA is TGTGCCAGCAGCCACATTTCTCGCGGCAATGAGCAGTTCTTC. Protein: CASSHISRGNEQFF.

This chain connects TRBV11-2 to TRBJ2-5; TRBD1 matches at 11 bases. CDR1 SGHAT and CDR2 FQNNGV come from the germline V gene. The V segment lost 11 bases and the J segment 5 bases; nucleotides outside the gene matches: 7. The CDR3 contains 13 residues. CDR3 in amino acids: CAGGQGARETQYF. DNA for the CDR3: TGTGCCGGAGGACAGGGGGCCAGGGAGACCCAGTACTTC.

The J gene is TRBJ2-2, the V gene TRBV7-9; TRBD2 matches at 9 bases. The ends lost 0 bases at V and 2 bases at J; junction bases unmatched: 7. The CDR3 contains 18 residues. Germline V gives CDR1 SEHNR, CDR2 FQNEAQ (reference sequence). The CDR3 coding sequence is TGTGCCAGCAGCTTAGCGGGCAATCTAGCGGGAAACACCGGGGAGCTGTTTTTT. Its protein product is CASSLAGNLAGNTGELFF.

The rearrangement joins TRBV6-5 to TRBJ1-6; D unresolved. V was trimmed by 0 bases and J by 7 bases, leaving 10 bases between them. From germline, CDR1 is MNHEY and CDR2 SVGAGI. The CDR3 runs to 15 residues. The DNA for the CDR3 is TGTGCCAGCAGTTACTCGATAATGGCAAATTCACCCCTCCACTTT. This gives the protein CASSYSIMANSPLHF.